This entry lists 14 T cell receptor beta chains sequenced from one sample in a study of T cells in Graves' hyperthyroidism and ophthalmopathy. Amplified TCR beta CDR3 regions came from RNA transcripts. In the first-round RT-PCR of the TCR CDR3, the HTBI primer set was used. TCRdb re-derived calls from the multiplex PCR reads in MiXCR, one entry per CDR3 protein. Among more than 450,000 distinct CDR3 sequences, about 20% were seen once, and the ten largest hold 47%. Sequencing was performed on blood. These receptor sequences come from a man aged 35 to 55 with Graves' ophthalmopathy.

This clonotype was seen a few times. CDR3 DNA: TGTGCCAGCAGCTTACCACACCCCCCTACTAGCGGGAGTAGCACAGATACGCAGTATTTT. Protein sequence: CASSLPHPPTSGSSTDTQYF. The chain recombines TRBV7-8 with TRBJ2-3; 11 bases match TRBD2. V lost 2 bases, J lost 0 bases, and 13 bases stayed unmatched. Germline V lookup: CDR1 SGHVS, CDR2 FQNEAQ. The CDR3 runs 20 residues. The full variable domain, in which reference TRBV7-8 and TRBJ2-3 provide the parts outside the CDR3, is GAGVSQSPRYKVAKRGQDVALRCDPISGHVSLFWYQQALGQGPEFLTYFQNEAQLDKSGLPSDRFFAERPEGSVSTLKIQRTQQEDSAVYLCASSLPHPPTSGSSTDTQYFGPGTRLTVL.

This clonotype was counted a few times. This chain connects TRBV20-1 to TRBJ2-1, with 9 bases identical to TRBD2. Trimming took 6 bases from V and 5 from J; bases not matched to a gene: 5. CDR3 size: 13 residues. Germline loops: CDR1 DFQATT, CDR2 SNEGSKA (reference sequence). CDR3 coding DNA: TGCAGTGCAGAGCGGGGGGACGACAATGAGCAGTTCTTC. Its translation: CSAERGDDNEQFF.

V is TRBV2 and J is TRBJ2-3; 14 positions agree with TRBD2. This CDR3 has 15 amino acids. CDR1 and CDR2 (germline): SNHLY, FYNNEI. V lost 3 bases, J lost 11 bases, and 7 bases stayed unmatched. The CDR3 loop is CASSDMTSGRAGQYF. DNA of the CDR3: TGTGCCAGCAGTGATATGACTAGCGGGAGGGCAGGGCAGTATTTT.

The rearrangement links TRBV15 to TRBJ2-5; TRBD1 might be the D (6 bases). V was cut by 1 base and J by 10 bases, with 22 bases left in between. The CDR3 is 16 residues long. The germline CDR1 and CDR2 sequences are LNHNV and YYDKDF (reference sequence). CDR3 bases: TGTGCCACCAGCAGAGGGGACCGGGACAAGGGTCATTTCCAGTACTTC. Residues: CATSRGDRDKGHFQYF.

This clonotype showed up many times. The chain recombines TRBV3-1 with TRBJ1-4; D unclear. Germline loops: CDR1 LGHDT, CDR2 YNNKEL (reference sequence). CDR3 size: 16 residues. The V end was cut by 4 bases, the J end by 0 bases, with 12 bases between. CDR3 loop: CASSPGGSATNEKLFF. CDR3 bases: TGTGCCAGCAGCCCCGGTGGATCGGCAACTAATGAAAAACTGTTTTTT.

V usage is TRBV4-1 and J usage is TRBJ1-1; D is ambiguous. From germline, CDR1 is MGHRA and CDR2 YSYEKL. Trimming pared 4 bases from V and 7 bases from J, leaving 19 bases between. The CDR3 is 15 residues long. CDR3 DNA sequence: TGCGCCAGCAGCCCCGAGGGCCGGGAAGAAAGTGAAGCTTTCTTT. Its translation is CASSPEGREESEAFF.

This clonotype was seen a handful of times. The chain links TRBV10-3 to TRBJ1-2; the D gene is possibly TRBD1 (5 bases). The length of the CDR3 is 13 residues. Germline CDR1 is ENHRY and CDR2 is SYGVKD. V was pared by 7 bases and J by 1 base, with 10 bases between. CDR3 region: CAIKPQDNYGYTF. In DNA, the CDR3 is TGTGCCATCAAACCACAGGATAACTATGGCTACACCTTC.

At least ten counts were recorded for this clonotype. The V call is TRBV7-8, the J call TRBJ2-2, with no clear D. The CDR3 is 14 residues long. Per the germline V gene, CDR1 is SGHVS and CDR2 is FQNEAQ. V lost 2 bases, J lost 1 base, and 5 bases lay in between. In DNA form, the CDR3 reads TGTGCCAGCAGCTTAACAGAGAACACCGGGGAGCTGTTTTTT. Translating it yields CASSLTENTGELFF.

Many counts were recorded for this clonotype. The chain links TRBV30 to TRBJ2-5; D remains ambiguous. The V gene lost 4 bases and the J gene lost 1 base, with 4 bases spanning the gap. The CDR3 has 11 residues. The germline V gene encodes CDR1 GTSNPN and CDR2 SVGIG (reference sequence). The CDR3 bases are TGTGCCTGGACAGTCCAAGAGACCCAGTACTTC. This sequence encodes CAWTVQETQYF.

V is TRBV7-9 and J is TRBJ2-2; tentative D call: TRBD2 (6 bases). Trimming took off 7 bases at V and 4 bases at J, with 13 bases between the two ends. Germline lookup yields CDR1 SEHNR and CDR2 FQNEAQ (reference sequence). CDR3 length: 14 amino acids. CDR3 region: CASNTVGGTGELFF. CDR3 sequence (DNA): TGTGCCAGCAACACAGTGGGGGGCACCGGGGAGCTGTTTTTT.

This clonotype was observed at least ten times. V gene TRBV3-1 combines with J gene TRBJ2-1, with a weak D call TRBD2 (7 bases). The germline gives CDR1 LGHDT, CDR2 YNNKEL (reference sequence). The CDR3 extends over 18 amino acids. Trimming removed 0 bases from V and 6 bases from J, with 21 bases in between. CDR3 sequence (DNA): TGTGCCAGCAGCCAAGATACCTGGGGGCGGGAGCCCCTCAATGAGCAGTTCTTC. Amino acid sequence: CASSQDTWGREPLNEQFF.

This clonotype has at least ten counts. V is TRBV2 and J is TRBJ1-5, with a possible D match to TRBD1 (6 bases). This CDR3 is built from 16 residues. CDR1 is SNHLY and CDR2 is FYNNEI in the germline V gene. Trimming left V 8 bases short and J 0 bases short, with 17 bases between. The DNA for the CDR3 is TGTGCCAGCGCGGGGGAGACAGGCTATAGCAATCAGCCCCAGCATTTT. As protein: CASAGETGYSNQPQHF. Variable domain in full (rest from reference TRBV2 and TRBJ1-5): EPEVTQTPSHQVTQMGQEVILRCVPISNHLYFYWYRQILGQKVEFLVSFYNNEISEKSEIFDDQFSVERPDGSNFTLKIRSTKLEDSAMYFCASAGETGYSNQPQHFGDGTRLSIL.

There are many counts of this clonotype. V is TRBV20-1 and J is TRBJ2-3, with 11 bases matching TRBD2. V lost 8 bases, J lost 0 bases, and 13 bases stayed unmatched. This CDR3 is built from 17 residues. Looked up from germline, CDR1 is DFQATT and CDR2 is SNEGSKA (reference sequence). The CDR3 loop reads CSTGQGTSGPSTDTQYF. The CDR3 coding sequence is TGCAGTACTGGACAGGGGACTAGCGGACCAAGCACAGATACGCAGTATTTT.

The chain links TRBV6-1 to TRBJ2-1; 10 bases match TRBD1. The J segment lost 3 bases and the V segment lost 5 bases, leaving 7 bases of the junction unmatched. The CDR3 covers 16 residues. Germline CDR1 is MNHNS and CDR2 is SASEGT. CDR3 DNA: TGTGCCAGCAGTCCACGACAGGGGGCCGGCTACAATGAGCAGTTCTTC. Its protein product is CASSPRQGAGYNEQFF.